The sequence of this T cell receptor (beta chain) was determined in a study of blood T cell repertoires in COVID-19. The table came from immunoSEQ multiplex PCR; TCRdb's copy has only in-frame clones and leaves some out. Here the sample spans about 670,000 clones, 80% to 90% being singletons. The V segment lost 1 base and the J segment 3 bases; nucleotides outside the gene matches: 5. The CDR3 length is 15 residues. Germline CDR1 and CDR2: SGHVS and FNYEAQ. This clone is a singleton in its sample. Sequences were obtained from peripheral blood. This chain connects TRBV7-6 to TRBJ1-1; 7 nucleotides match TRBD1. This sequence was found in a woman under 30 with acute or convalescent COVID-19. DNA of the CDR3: TGTGCCAGCAGCTTAGAACAGGGGATAGACACTGAAGCTTTCTTT. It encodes CASSLEQGIDTEAFF.